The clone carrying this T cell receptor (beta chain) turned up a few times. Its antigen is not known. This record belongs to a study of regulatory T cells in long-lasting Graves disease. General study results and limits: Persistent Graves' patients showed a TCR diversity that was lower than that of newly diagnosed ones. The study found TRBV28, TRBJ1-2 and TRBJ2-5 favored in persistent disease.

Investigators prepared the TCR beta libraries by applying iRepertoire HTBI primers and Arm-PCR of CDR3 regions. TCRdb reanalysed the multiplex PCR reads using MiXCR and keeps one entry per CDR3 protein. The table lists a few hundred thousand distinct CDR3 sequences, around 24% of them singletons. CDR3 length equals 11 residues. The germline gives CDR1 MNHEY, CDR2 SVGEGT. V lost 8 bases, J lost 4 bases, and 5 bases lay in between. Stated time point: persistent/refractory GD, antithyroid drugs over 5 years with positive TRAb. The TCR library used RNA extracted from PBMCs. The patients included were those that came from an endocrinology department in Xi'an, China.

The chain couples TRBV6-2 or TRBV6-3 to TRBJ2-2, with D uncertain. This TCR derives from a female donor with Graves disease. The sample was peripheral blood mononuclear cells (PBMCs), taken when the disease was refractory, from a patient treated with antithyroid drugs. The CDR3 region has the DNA TGTGCCAGCCAGACCACCGGGGAGCTGTTTTTT. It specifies CASQTTGELFF.